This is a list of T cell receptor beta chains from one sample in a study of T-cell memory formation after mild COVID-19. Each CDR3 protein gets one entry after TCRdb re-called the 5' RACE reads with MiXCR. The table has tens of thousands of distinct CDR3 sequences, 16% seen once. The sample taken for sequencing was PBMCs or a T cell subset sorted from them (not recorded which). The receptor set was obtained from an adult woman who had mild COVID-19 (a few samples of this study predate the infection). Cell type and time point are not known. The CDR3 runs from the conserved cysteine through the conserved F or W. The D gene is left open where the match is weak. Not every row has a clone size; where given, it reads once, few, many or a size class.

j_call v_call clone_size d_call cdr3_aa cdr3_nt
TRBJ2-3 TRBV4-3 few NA CASSQDTGPEPDTQYF TGCGCCAGCAGCCAAGATACGGGCCCCGAGCCAGATACGCAGTATTTT
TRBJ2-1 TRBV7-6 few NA CASSLDYGQSSYNEQFF TGTGCCAGCAGCTTAGATTACGGGCAGAGCTCCTACAATGAGCAGTTCTTC
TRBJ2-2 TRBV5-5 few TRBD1 CASSPPTGAGELFF TGTGCCAGCAGCCCGCCGACAGGGGCCGGGGAGCTGTTTTTT
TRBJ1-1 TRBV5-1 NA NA CASTGGFEAFF TGCGCCAGCACGGGAGGGTTTGAAGCTTTCTTT
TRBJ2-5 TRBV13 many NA CASRPKERNQETQYF TGTGCCAGCAGACCCAAAGAAAGGAACCAAGAGACCCAGTACTTC
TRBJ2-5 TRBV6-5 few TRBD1 CASSYSMAGGGETQYF TGTGCCAGCAGTTACTCGATGGCAGGGGGTGGGGAGACCCAGTACTTC
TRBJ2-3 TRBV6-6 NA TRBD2 CASSPRASGGYTDTQYF TGTGCCAGCAGCCCCCGGGCTAGCGGGGGGTACACAGATACGCAGTATTTT
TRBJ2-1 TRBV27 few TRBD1 CASSWTGGSLILNEQFF TGTGCCAGCAGTTGGACAGGGGGGTCCCTTATTCTCAATGAGCAGTTCTTC
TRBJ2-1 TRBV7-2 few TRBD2 CASSFRTGLVLSNEQFF TGTGCCAGCAGCTTCAGGACGGGACTAGTGCTGTCAAATGAGCAGTTCTTC
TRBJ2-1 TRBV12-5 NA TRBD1 CASGLEGTAPLWDEQFF TGTGCTAGTGGTTTGGAAGGGACAGCCCCTCTGTGGGATGAGCAGTTCTTC
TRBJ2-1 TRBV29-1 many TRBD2 CSVGEGQVNEQFF TGCAGCGTTGGGGAGGGCCAGGTAAATGAGCAGTTCTTC
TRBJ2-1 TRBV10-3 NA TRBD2 CAVERGGGDEQFF TGTGCCGTGGAGCGGGGGGGAGGGGATGAGCAGTTCTTC
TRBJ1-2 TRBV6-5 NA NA CASSYSGYGYTF TGTGCCAGCAGTTACTCAGGGTATGGCTACACCTTC
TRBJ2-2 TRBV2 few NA CASSPGAGGGELFF TGTGCCAGCAGCCCGGGAGCGGGCGGCGGGGAGCTGTTTTTT
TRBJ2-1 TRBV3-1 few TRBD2 CASSQDHGTRYYEQFF TGTGCCAGCAGCCAAGATCATGGGACTAGATATTATGAGCAGTTCTTC
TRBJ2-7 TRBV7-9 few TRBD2 CASSLGLAGGPLTYEQYF TGTGCCAGCAGCCTGGGACTAGCGGGAGGGCCGCTCACCTACGAGCAGTACTTC
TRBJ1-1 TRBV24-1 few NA CATKGGTEAFF TGTGCCACCAAGGGGGGCACTGAAGCTTTCTTT
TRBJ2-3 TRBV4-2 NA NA CASSVRDLDTQYF TGTGCCAGCAGCGTTCGGGACTTAGATACGCAGTATTTT
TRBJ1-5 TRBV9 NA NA CASSVASAGQPQHF TGTGCCAGCAGCGTAGCCTCTGCGGGGCAGCCCCAGCATTTT
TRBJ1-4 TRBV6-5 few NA CASSRQQGLEKLFF TGTGCCAGCAGTCGACAACAGGGACTTGAAAAACTGTTTTTT
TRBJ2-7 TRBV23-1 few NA CASRGTDKIYEQYF TGCGCCAGCAGAGGAACGGACAAGATCTACGAGCAGTACTTC
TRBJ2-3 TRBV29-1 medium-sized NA CSVRLTDTDTQYF TGCAGCGTGAGGCTGACGGACACAGATACGCAGTATTTT
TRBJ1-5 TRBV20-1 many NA CSATDPTSGSDQPQHF TGCAGTGCGACAGATCCGACTAGCGGGAGTGATCAGCCCCAGCATTTT
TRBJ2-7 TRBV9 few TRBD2 CASSLGLAPYEQYF TGTGCCAGCAGTCTAGGACTAGCTCCCTACGAGCAGTACTTC
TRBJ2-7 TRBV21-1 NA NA CASSQDRGIYEQYF TGTGCCAGCAGCCAGGACAGGGGGATTTACGAGCAGTACTTC
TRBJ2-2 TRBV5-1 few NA CASSKSYRVSNTGELFF TGCGCCAGCAGCAAATCCTACAGGGTCTCGAACACCGGGGAGCTGTTTTTT
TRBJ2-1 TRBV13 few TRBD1 CASSSWDRYNEQFF TGTGCCAGCAGCTCCTGGGACAGGTACAATGAGCAGTTCTTC
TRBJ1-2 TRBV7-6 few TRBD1 CASSLEGTGVNDGYTF TGTGCCAGCAGCTTAGAGGGCACAGGGGTAAACGATGGCTACACCTTC
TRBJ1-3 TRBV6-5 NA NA CASSPTPGNTIYF TGTGCCAGCAGTCCGACTCCTGGAAACACCATATATTTT
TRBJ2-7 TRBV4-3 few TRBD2 CASSQDLAGVSYEQYF TGCGCCAGCAGCCAAGATTTGGCGGGGGTTTCCTACGAGCAGTACTTC
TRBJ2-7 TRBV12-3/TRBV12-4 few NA CASSPPGVTYEQYF TGTGCCAGCAGCCCCCCGGGGGTGACCTACGAGCAGTACTTC
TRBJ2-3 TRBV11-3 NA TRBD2 CASSLWTSGWPSTDTQYF TGTGCCAGCAGCTTGTGGACTAGCGGATGGCCTAGCACAGATACGCAGTATTTT